These 28 T cell receptor beta chains share one sample of origin, sequenced in a study of blood T cells in healthy people across ages. Using a J-beta primer mix together with a sample-barcoded 5' primer, a second PCR was run for about 6 to 12 cycles. MiXCR was run by TCRdb on the 5' RACE reads, yielding one entry per CDR3 protein. Altogether around 670,000 distinct CDR3 sequences are present, around 31% being singletons, with the ten largest covering about a sixth. The specimen was blood. Receptor source: an elderly woman in good health.

This clonotype was observed many times. The rearrangement joins TRBV5-1 to TRBJ2-1, with 10 bases lining up with TRBD2. V was pared by 0 bases and J by 1 base, with 4 bases of the junction left unmatched. The germline V gene has CDR1 SGHRS and CDR2 YFSETQ. The CDR3 contains 17 residues. DNA for the CDR3: TGCGCCAGCAGCTTGGTGGCTAGCGGGGGATCCTACAATGAGCAGTTCTTC. It translates to CASSLVASGGSYNEQFF.

As to this clonotype: The junction does not match germline at one end; this may be a read error. The V gene is TRBV9, the J gene TRBJ2-5; TRBD2 matches 9 bases. The CDR3 is 18 amino acids. From germline, CDR1 is SGDLS and CDR2 YYNGEE. The CDR3 reads CANSVRGGGVENQETQYF. CDR3 in DNA: TGTGCCAACAGCGTACGGGGCGGGGGGGTAGAGAACCAAGAGACCCAGTACTTC.

This clonotype was seen many times. J is TRBJ2-3 and V is TRBV7-2; 10 bases agree with TRBD2. Germline loops: CDR1 SGHTA, CDR2 FQGNSA. The CDR3 totals 15 residues. V shed 0 bases and J 5 bases; nucleotides not matched to a gene: 2. For the CDR3, the DNA is TGTGCCAGCAGCTTAGCTAGCGGGGGGTTAGATACGCAGTATTTT. Amino acid sequence: CASSLASGGLDTQYF.

At least ten counts were recorded for this clonotype. J is TRBJ2-1 and V is TRBV20-1; D might be TRBD2 (5 bases). Per the germline V gene, CDR1 is DFQATT and CDR2 is SNEGSKA (reference sequence). V lost 5 bases and J 2 bases, leaving 7 bases between the germline ends. This CDR3 has 12 amino acids. The CDR3 DNA reads TGCAGTGCTCAGCGGACCTACAATGAGCAGTTCTTC. Translating gives CSAQRTYNEQFF.

V usage is TRBV4-3 and J usage is TRBJ2-3; D is perhaps TRBD2 (6 bases). Trimming stripped 2 bases from V and 12 bases from J, with 15 bases between. CDR3 size: 13 residues. Germline V CDR1 and CDR2: LGHNA, YSLEER. In DNA form, the CDR3 reads TGCGCCAGCAGCCAAACTAAGGGACTCCTCCAGTATTTT. As protein: CASSQTKGLLQYF.

This clonotype came up many times. The genes are TRBV7-9 and TRBJ2-3, with D hard to call. The CDR3 contains 15 residues. Per the germline V gene, CDR1 is SEHNR and CDR2 is FQNEAQ (reference sequence). The V end lost 1 base, the J end lost 0 bases, and 8 bases lay between the germline ends. The DNA for the CDR3 is TGTGCCAGCAGCTTAGAAGCCAGAAGCACAGATACGCAGTATTTT. This codes for CASSLEARSTDTQYF. The full variable domain, with the rest looked up from reference TRBV7-9 and TRBJ2-3, is DTGVSQNPRHKITKRGQNVTFRCDPISEHNRLYWYRQTLGQGPEFLTYFQNEAQLEKSRLLSDRFSAERPKGSFSTLEIQRTEQGDSAMYLCASSLEARSTDTQYFGPGTRLTVL.

There are a few counts of this clonotype. The V gene is TRBV14, the J gene TRBJ1-2, with D hard to call. In germline, CDR1 is SGHDN, CDR2 FVKESK. The V end lost 0 bases, the J end lost 3 bases, and 20 bases lay between the germline ends. This CDR3 has 18 residues. The CDR3 bases are TGTGCCAGCAGCCAAGAAGGATCACAGTGGGAGAGCTACTATGGCTACACCTTC. Amino acid sequence: CASSQEGSQWESYYGYTF.

On this clonotype itself: A much larger clonotype is one base distant, so this may be a read error. This chain joins TRBV30 and TRBJ2-1, with 13 bases matching TRBD2. The CDR3 covers 15 residues. Germline V lookup: CDR1 GTSNPN, CDR2 SVGIG (reference sequence). The junction had 7 bases not matched to a gene; V was cut back by 2 bases and J by 9 bases. The CDR3 sequence is CAWSTGLAGRREQFF. Written as DNA, the CDR3 is TGTGCCTGGAGTACGGGACTAGCGGGGCGACGTGAGCAGTTCTTC.

About this clonotype: A clone one base away is much larger, so this may be a read error. This sequence joins TRBV20-1 and TRBJ1-1; D remains ambiguous. CDR1 DFQATT and CDR2 SNEGSKA come from the germline V gene (reference sequence). There are 13 residues in the CDR3. V lost 6 bases to trimming and J lost 3 bases, with 14 bases between them. The DNA for the CDR3 is TGCAGTGCCCCTACTCTCGGATACACTGAAGCTTTCTTT. Translated, it gives CSAPTLGYTEAFF.

This clonotype was counted ten times or more. The chain uses TRBV30 and TRBJ2-5, with D maybe TRBD2 (5 bases). CDR1 and CDR2 from the germline V gene are GTSNPN and SVGIG (reference sequence). There are 12 residues in the CDR3. The V end was cut by 2 bases, the J end by 1 base, with 5 bases between. The CDR3 spells CAWSTSQETQYF. CDR3 sequence (DNA): TGTGCCTGGAGTACTAGCCAAGAGACCCAGTACTTC.

This clonotype came up once. V is TRBV5-1 and J is TRBJ2-2, with 11 nucleotides matching TRBD2. With V trimmed by 4 bases and J by 0 bases, 5 bases remained unmatched. The CDR3 sequence is 17 residues long. The germline CDR1 and CDR2 sequences are SGHRS and YFSETQ. This CDR3 reads CASSPLTSGANTGELFF. CDR3 in DNA: TGCGCCAGCAGCCCCTTGACTAGCGGGGCGAACACCGGGGAGCTGTTTTTT.

This clonotype came up many times. The rearrangement links TRBV15 to TRBJ2-5; 8 bases align to TRBD1. Germline V gene data show CDR1 as LNHNV and CDR2 as YYDKDF (reference sequence). The CDR3 is 16 residues long. V trimming: 1 base; J trimming: 5 bases; junction bases outside the gene matches: 9. As DNA, the CDR3 is TGTGCCACCAGCAGAGGAGGCAGGGGGCAATCGGAGACCCAGTACTTC. Translating it yields CATSRGGRGQSETQYF.

The CDR3 reads CASSQQPGQNEKLFF. The CDR3 DNA is TGCGCCAGCAGCCAACAGCCGGGACAAAATGAAAAACTGTTTTTT. The chain joins TRBV5-1 to TRBJ1-4; TRBD1 might be the D (6 bases). Trimming removed 4 bases at V and 5 bases at J, with 15 bases between. Germline V lookup: CDR1 SGHRS, CDR2 YFSETQ. The CDR3 loop spans 15 amino acids.

Regarding this clonotype: A much larger clone lies a single base off, so this may be a read error. The J gene is TRBJ1-6, the V gene TRBV5-1; 7 positions match TRBD1. The CDR3 is 14 residues long. Per the germline V gene, CDR1 is SGHRS and CDR2 is YFSETQ. In DNA, the CDR3 is TGCGCCAGCAGCTCGGGACAGCAGGATTCACCCCGCCACTTT. Its translation is CASSSGQQDSPRHF.

A note on this clonotype: Given a much more abundant clone one base away, this may be a read error. The CDR3 loop is CASSISGQGIGYTF. DNA of the CDR3: TGTGCCAGCAGTATCTCAGGACAGGGTATTGGCTACACCTTC. The V and J genes are TRBV6-5 and TRBJ1-2, with 8 nucleotides matching TRBD1. Germline V gene sequence: CDR1 MNHEY, CDR2 SVGAGI. The CDR3 is made up of 14 amino acids. The ends lost 5 bases at V and 7 bases at J; junction bases unmatched: 9.

This clonotype was counted a few times. The chain recombines TRBV2 with TRBJ1-5, with TRBD1 identical over 7 bases. Per the germline V gene, CDR1 is SNHLY and CDR2 is FYNNEI. CDR3 length equals 15 residues. The V segment lost 3 bases and the J segment 3 bases; nucleotides outside the gene matches: 5. The CDR3 nucleotides read TGTGCCAGCAGTGAGACACAGGGGCACAATCAGCCCCAGCATTTT. Amino acid sequence: CASSETQGHNQPQHF. The complete variable domain, with remaining parts taken from reference TRBV2 and TRBJ1-5, reads EPEVTQTPSHQVTQMGQEVILRCVPISNHLYFYWYRQILGQKVEFLVSFYNNEISEKSEIFDDQFSVERPDGSNFTLKIRSTKLEDSAMYFCASSETQGHNQPQHFGDGTRLSIL.

About this clonotype: A read error may produce the germline difference seen at one junction end. V usage is TRBV30 and J usage is TRBJ2-2, with a weak D call TRBD1 (7 bases). The germline gives CDR1 GTSNPN, CDR2 SVGIG (reference sequence). The CDR3 has 15 amino acids. The CDR3 nucleotides read TGTGCCTGGAGTCGCTTACAGGGGAACACCGGGGGGCTGTTTTTT. The encoded protein is CAWSRLQGNTGGLFF.

This clonotype was seen just once. This may be a read error, as it is one base from a much larger clone. The CDR3, as DNA: TGTGCCAGCAGTCCGGGACCGAGAGGTGAAAAACTGTTTTTT. Translated, it gives CASSPGPRGEKLFF. V usage is TRBV28 and J usage is TRBJ1-4, with D perhaps matching TRBD1 (5 bases). The CDR3 extends over 14 amino acids. CDR1 MDHEN and CDR2 SYDVKM come from the germline V gene. V lost 5 bases and J lost 7, with 14 bases in between. The whole variable domain, remainder taken from reference TRBV28 and TRBJ1-4, is DVKVTQSSRYLVKRTGEKVFLECVQDMDHENMFWYRQDPGLGLRLIYFSYDVKMKEKGDIPEGYSVSREKKERFSLILESASTNQTSMYLCASSPGPRGEKLFFGSGTQLSVL.

This clonotype was detected many times. The chain carries TRBV15 and TRBJ1-2; maybe TRBD1 (5 bases). The ends were cut back, 0 bases at V and 3 bases at J, with 11 bases in the middle. The CDR3 length is 15 residues. Germline V gives CDR1 LNHNV, CDR2 YYDKDF (reference sequence). The DNA for the CDR3 is TGTGCCACCAGCAGAGATACCAGGGAGGACTATGGCTACACCTTC. The encoded protein is CATSRDTREDYGYTF.

This clonotype was observed at least ten times. The chain combines TRBV30 with TRBJ2-1; no clear D gene. Germline CDR1 and CDR2: GTSNPN and SVGIG (reference sequence). The CDR3 extends over 13 amino acids. V lost 3 bases to trimming and J lost 0 bases, with 6 bases between them. CDR3: CAWSPGSYNEQFF. CDR3 sequence (DNA): TGTGCCTGGAGCCCCGGCTCCTACAATGAGCAGTTCTTC.

This clonotype was counted many times. The gene calls are TRBV12-3 or TRBV12-4 and TRBJ2-3, with D perhaps TRBD1 (6 bases). The CDR3 sequence is 15 residues long. Trimming took 0 bases from V and 2 from J, leaving 9 bases between them. In DNA form, the CDR3 reads TGTGCCAGCAGTTTAGCGGGGGCCTTCACAGATACGCAGTATTTT. Translating it yields CASSLAGAFTDTQYF.

The V gene is TRBV10-3, the J gene TRBJ2-7; D call uncertain. This CDR3 is 12 amino acids long. V lost 0 bases and J lost 6, with 6 bases in between. From germline, CDR1 is ENHRY and CDR2 SYGVKD. The CDR3 region is CAISESALEQYF. In DNA form, the CDR3 reads TGTGCCATCAGTGAGTCTGCCCTCGAGCAGTACTTC.

Worth noting for this clonotype: A read error is possible here, since a much larger clone lies one base away. In DNA, the CDR3 is TGTGCCAACAGGCCGCAACCACAGGATAACTATGGCTACACCTTC. Protein product: CANRPQPQDNYGYTF. The chain carries TRBV7-3 and TRBJ1-2; D might be TRBD1 (5 bases). The germline V gene has CDR1 SGHTA and CDR2 FQGTGA. With 10 bases removed from V and 1 base from J, the gap between germline ends came to 19 bases. The CDR3 sequence is 15 residues long.

A note on this clonotype: One base away lies a much larger clone, so this may be a sequencing read error. Here the CDR3 omits its conserved ending phenylalanine or tryptophan, so a read error is the likely source. The chain links TRBV6-2 or TRBV6-3 to TRBJ2-1; 11 bases align to TRBD1. This CDR3 is 14 amino acids long. Germline CDR1 and CDR2: MNHEY and SVGEGT. The V and J ends lost 4 bases and 7 bases, in that order; junction bases with no gene match: 3. CDR3 nucleotides: TGTGCCAGCAGTTGGACAGGGGGCATGAATGAGCAGTTCTTA. Its protein product is CASSWTGGMNEQFL.

This sequence joins TRBV12-3 or TRBV12-4 and TRBJ2-3, with D hard to call. This CDR3 has 14 amino acids. Trimming took 1 base from V and 15 from J, leaving 20 bases between them. CDR3 bases: TGTGCCAGCAGTTTAGGAATGCCAGCAGATATGGAATATTTT. Translating gives CASSLGMPADMEYF.

This clonotype was recorded many times. The genes are TRBV3-1 and TRBJ2-1; D might be TRBD2 (7 bases). V was clipped by 1 base and J by 7 bases, with 17 bases between them. The CDR3 covers 16 residues. Per germline, CDR1 LGHDT and CDR2 YNNKEL (reference sequence). The CDR3 protein is CASSQVGGGLGNEQFF. For the CDR3, the DNA is TGTGCCAGCAGCCAAGTAGGCGGGGGCCTTGGAAATGAGCAGTTCTTC.

For this clonotype: At one of its ends the junction is not consistent with the germline gene, which may arise from a read error. The rearrangement joins TRBV10-3 to TRBJ1-4, with 9 positions matching TRBD1. The CDR3 extends over 16 amino acids. In germline, CDR1 is ENHRY, CDR2 SYGVKD. The CDR3 is CASKQGARSTNEELFF. The CDR3 region has the DNA TGTGCCAGCAAACAGGGGGCTCGATCAACTAATGAAGAACTGTTTTTT.

As to this clonotype: Possible read error: a much larger clone is one base away. The chain carries TRBV5-1 and TRBJ1-1, with D maybe TRBD1 (5 bases). The CDR3 covers 15 residues. Germline values: CDR1 SGHRS, CDR2 YFSETQ. V was trimmed by 4 bases and J by 0 bases, leaving 13 bases between them. In DNA form, the CDR3 reads TGCGCCAGCAGCCGCGATGGGGCGGTGAACACTGAAGCTTTCTTT. It translates to CASSRDGAVNTEAFF.